The source of this T cell receptor (beta chain) is a study of blood T cell repertoires in COVID-19. Study at large: Both acute and convalescent COVID-19 samples were obtained from the United States, Italy and Spain. Sample material is recorded as cDNA or gDNA derived from T cells, B-cell-depleted T cells, or PBMCs.

Original analysis: Researchers report that nucleated cell counts were estimated from reference gene primer amplification. Clones were sequenced by immunoSEQ multiplex PCR, and TCRdb holds only the in-frame ones, with some missing. The DNA gave D and trimming, while V, J and clone size come from that table. The profile shows some 250,000 clones, around 83% of them singletons. The specimen was peripheral blood. The sequence derives from a man in his forties with active or convalescent COVID-19.

CDR3 in DNA: TGTGCCTGGTCAACCTACTACGAGCAGTACTTC. It specifies CAWSTYYEQYF. J is TRBJ2-7 and V is TRBV30; D is unclear. Germline V gene sequence: CDR1 GTSNPN, CDR2 SVGIG (reference sequence). CDR3 length: 11 amino acids. V was trimmed by 5 bases and J by 3 bases, leaving 8 bases between them.